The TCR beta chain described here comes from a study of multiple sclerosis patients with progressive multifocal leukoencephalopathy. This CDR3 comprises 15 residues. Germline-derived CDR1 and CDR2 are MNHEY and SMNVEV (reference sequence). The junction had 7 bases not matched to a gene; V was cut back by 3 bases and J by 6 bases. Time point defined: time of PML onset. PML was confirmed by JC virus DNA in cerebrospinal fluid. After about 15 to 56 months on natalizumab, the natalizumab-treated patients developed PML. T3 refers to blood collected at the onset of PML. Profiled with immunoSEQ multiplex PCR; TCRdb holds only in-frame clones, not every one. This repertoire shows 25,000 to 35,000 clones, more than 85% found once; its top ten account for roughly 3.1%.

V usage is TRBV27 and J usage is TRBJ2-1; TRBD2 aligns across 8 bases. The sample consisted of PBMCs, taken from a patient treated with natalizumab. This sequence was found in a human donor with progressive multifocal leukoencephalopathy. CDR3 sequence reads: CASSFVREGPNEQFF. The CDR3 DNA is TGTGCCAGCAGTTTCGTACGGGAGGGCCCCAATGAGCAGTTCTTC.